This TCR beta chain appears in the sequencing data of a study of T cell repertoires in ileal Crohn's disease. The sample's time point: inflamed ileum from the surgical specimen. As for this clone: Its antigen remains unidentified.

The method was immunoSEQ multiplex PCR; TCRdb's version includes in-frame clones alone and lacks a portion of them. This table holds 5,500 to 7,500 clones, roughly four fifths found once. The germline V gene has CDR1 SGHNT and CDR2 YYREEE (reference sequence). This CDR3 has 16 amino acids. V lost 4 bases, J lost 1 base, and 9 bases stayed unmatched. Study-level points and caveats: Clonality above 26.8% at surgery always came with endoscopic recurrence.

The TCR comes from an adult with Crohn's disease. The sample was ileal tissue. The chain has TRBV5-4 and TRBJ2-7, with TRBD1 identical over 9 bases. The CDR3, as DNA: TGTGCCAGCAGCCGGACGGGGACAGGGTATTCCTACGAGCAGTACTTC. This sequence encodes CASSRTGTGYSYEQYF.